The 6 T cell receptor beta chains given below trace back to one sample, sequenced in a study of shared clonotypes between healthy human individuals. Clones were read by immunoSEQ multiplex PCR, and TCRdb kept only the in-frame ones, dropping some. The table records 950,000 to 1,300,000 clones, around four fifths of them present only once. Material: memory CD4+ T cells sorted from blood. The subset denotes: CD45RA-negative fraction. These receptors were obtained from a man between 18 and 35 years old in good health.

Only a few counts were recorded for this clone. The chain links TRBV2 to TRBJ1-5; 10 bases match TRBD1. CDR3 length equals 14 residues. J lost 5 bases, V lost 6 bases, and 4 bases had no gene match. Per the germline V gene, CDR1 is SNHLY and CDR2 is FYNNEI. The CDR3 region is CASSPGTGDQPQHF. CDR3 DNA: TGTGCCAGCAGCCCCGGGACAGGGGATCAGCCCCAGCATTTT.

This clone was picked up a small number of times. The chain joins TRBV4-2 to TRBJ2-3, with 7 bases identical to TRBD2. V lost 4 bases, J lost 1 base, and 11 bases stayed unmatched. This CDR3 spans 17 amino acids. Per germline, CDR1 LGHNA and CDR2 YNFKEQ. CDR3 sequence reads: CASSPSMGLAGTDTQYF. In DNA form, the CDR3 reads TGTGCCAGCAGCCCTAGCATGGGGCTAGCGGGCACAGATACGCAGTATTTT.

DNA of the CDR3: TGTGCCTGGAGTGACACCGGGACAGGCCTAGGGACCATATATTTT. Amino acid sequence: CAWSDTGTGLGTIYF. The chain joins TRBV30 to TRBJ1-3; 8 bases agree with TRBD1. This CDR3 has 15 residues. J gave up 10 bases and V 1 base, and 12 bases lay outside the gene matches. Germline CDR1 GTSNPN, CDR2 SVGIG (reference sequence).

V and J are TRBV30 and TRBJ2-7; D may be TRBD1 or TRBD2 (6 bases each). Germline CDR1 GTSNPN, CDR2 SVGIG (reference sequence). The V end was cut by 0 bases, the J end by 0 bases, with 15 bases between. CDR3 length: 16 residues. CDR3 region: CAWSVRRGSLSYEQYF. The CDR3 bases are TGTGCCTGGAGTGTAAGGAGGGGGAGCCTCTCCTACGAGCAGTACTTC.

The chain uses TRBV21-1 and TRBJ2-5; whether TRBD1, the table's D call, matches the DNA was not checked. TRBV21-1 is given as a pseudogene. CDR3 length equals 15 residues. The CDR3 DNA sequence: TGTGCCAGCAGCACGCCGGGACAGGGGGTTGAGACCCAGTACTTC. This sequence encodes CASSTPGQGVETQYF.

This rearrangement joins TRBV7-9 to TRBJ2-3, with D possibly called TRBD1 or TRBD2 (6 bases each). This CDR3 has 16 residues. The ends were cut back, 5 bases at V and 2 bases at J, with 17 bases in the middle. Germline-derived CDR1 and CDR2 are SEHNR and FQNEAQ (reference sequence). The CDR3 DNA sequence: TGTGCCAGCAGCCAACCCGGCCGGGGGCACACAGATACGCAGTATTTT. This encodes CASSQPGRGHTDTQYF.